This T cell receptor (beta chain) was retrieved from a study of beta chain features in type 1 diabetes. Study as a whole: Over all samples combined, some 110 million sorted cells were examined. Study-wide points: TCRB CDR3 length was moderately but significantly reduced in all four CD4+ subsets of Type 1 diabetes patients.

CDR1 and CDR2 from the germline V gene are LGHNA and YSLEER. This CDR3 contains 13 residues. V was pared by 0 bases and J by 9 bases, with 3 bases of the junction left unmatched. This clone has only a few counts. Its cognate antigen is unknown. The isolated RNA, all of it, was reverse transcribed, so expressed TCRB transcripts were what got sequenced. Sequenced by immunoSEQ multiplex PCR; TCRdb stores in-frame clones only, minus some. In the table there are just over 150,000 clones, 11% of which are singletons. The sequencing input was central memory CD4+ T cells from blood. This rearrangement joins TRBV4-3 to TRBJ1-2; TRBD1 aligns across 8 bases. The sequence was obtained from a man aged 18 to 35 in good health. The CDR3 reads CASSQDRTGSYTF. The CDR3 DNA sequence: TGCGCCAGCAGCCAAGATAGGACAGGGAGCTACACCTTC.